The 3 T cell receptor beta chains presented below share a single source sample, sequenced in a study of T cell responses to AZD1222 COVID-19 vaccine. TCRdb's table, derived via immunoSEQ multiplex PCR, lists solely in-frame clones and lacks some. The sample shows some 180,000 clones, roughly 89% of them seen only once. The specimen comprised peripheral blood, sampled on day 0 of AZD1222 vaccination. Source of these receptors: an adult in good health.

The chain combines TRBV29-1 with TRBJ2-7, with 8 bases that match TRBD1. Trimming at V came to 6 bases and at J to 2 bases, leaving 0 bases not matched to a gene. The CDR3 covers 11 residues. Germline V CDR1 and CDR2: SQVTM, ANQGSEA. CDR3 amino acids: CSVGQAYEQYF. DNA of the CDR3: TGCAGCGTGGGACAGGCCTACGAGCAGTACTTC.

This chain joins TRBV4-1 and TRBJ1-4; 10 positions agree with TRBD1. The CDR3 totals 15 residues. V lost 5 bases to trimming and J lost 8 bases; unmatched junction nucleotides: 8. In germline, CDR1 is MGHRA, CDR2 YSYEKL. As DNA, the CDR3 is TGCGCCAGCAGCACGGGACAGGGGACTGGAGAAAAACTGTTTTTT. The encoded protein is CASSTGQGTGEKLFF.

The CDR3 DNA reads TGTGCCAGCAGCACCGTTAGGACAGGGGACTACGAGCAGTACTTC. Its protein product is CASSTVRTGDYEQYF. This rearrangement joins TRBV6-4 to TRBJ2-7, with TRBD1 matching 9 bases. J was trimmed by 3 bases and V by 6 bases; bases with no gene match: 9. CDR3 length: 15 amino acids. Germline V gene data show CDR1 as MRHNA and CDR2 as SNTAGT.